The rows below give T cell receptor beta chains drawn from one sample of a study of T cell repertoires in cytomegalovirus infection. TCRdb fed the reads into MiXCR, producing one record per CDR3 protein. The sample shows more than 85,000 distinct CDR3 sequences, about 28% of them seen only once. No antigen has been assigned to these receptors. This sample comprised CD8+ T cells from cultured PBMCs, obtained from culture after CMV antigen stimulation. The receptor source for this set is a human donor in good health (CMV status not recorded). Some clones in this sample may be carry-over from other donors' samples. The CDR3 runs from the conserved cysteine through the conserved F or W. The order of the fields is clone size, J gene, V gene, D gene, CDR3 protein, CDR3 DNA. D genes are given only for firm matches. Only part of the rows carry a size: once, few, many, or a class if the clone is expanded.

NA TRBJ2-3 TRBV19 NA CASSMGRSNTQYF TGTGCCAGTAGTATGGGACGGTCCAATACGCAGTATTTT
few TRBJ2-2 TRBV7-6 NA CASSYRIGELFF TGTGCCAGCAGCTACAGAATCGGGGAGCTGTTTTTT
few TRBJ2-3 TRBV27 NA CASCRDSLTDTQYF TGTGCCAGCTGCCGGGACTCCCTCACAGATACGCAGTATTTT
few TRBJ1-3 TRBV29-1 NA CSVEVGTVGNTIYF TGCAGCGTTGAAGTGGGGACGGTTGGAAACACCATATATTTT
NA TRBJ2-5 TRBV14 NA CASSHGGGGETQYF TGTGCCAGCAGCCATGGAGGGGGAGGAGAGACCCAGTACTTC
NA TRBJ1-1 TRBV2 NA CASTRPEQGNTEAFF TGTGCCAGCACCCGTCCGGAACAGGGAAACACTGAAGCTTTCTTT
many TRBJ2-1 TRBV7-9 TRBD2 CASSLPGGQNEQFF TGTGCCAGCAGCTTGCCGGGGGGGCAAAATGAGCAGTTCTTC
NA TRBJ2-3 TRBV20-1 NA CSASPTMLLGDPDTQYF TGCAGTGCTAGTCCGACAATGCTTCTTGGAGATCCAGATACGCAGTATTTT
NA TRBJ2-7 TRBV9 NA CASSLDASYEQYF TGTGCCAGCAGCCTGGATGCCTCCTACGAGCAGTACTTC
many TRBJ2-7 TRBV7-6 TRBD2 CASSPGTSGEYEQYF TGTGCCAGCAGCCCGGGGACTAGCGGCGAATACGAGCAGTACTTC
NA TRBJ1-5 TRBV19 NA CASSIWADPVSNQPQHF TGTGCCAGTAGTATATGGGCAGATCCAGTTAGCAATCAGCCCCAGCATTTT
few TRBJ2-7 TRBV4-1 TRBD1 CASSYDRAGSYEQYF TGCGCCAGCAGCTATGACAGGGCAGGGTCCTACGAGCAGTACTTC
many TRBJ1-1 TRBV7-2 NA CASSLGWTQAFF TGTGCCAGCAGCTTAGGGTGGACCCAAGCTTTCTTT
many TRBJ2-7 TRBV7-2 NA CASSFLQGTYEQYF TGTGCCAGCAGCTTTCTACAGGGAACCTACGAGCAGTACTTC
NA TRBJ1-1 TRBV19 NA CASNVPGREAFF TGTGCCAGTAACGTTCCGGGTCGAGAAGCTTTCTTT
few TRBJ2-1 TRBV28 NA CASSLSRGAIYNEQFF TGTGCCAGCAGTTTATCCCGGGGCGCGATCTACAATGAGCAGTTCTTC
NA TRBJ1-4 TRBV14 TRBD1 CASSQERGQPNEKLFF TGTGCCAGCAGCCAAGAAAGGGGACAGCCGAATGAAAAACTGTTTTTT
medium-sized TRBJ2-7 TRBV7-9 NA CASSHQGYEQYF TGTGCCAGCAGCCACCAGGGGTACGAGCAGTACTTC
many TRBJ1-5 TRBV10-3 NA CAISESFVAGGSEQPQHF TGTGCCATCAGTGAGTCTTTCGTGGCGGGGGGTTCCGAGCAGCCCCAGCATTTT
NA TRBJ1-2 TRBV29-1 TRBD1 CSVEARGNYGYTF TGCAGCGTTGAGGCCAGGGGGAACTATGGCTACACCTTC
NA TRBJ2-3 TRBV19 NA CASTREGGDTQYF TGTGCCAGTACGAGGGAAGGGGGAGATACGCAGTATTTT
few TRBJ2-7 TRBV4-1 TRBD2 CASSQDWGGGAGYYEQYF TGCGCCAGCAGCCAAGATTGGGGCGGGGGGGCCGGGTATTACGAGCAGTACTTC
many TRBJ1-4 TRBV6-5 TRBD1 CASSYGPGGEKLFF TGTGCCAGCAGTTACGGGCCAGGGGGCGAAAAACTGTTTTTT